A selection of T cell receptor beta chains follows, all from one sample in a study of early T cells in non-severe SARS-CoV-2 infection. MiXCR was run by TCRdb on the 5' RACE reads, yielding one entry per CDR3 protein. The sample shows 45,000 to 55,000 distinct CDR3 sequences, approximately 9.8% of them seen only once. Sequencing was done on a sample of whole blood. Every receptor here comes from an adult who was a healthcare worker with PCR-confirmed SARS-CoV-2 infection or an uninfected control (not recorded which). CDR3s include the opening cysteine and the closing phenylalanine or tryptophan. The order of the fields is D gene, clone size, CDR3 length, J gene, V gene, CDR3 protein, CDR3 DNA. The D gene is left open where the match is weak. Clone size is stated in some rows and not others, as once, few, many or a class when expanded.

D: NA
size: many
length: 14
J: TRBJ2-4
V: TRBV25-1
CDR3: CASGVSGAKNIQYF
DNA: TGTGCCAGCGGGGTGTCGGGGGCCAAAAACATTCAGTACTTC

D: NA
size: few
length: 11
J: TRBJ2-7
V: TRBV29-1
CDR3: CSVGFVYEQYF
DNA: TGCAGCGTGGGATTTGTCTACGAGCAGTACTTC

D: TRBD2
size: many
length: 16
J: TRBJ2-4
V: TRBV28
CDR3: CASSGGESVAKNIQYF
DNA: TGTGCCAGCAGTGGGGGGGAGAGCGTGGCCAAAAACATTCAGTACTTC

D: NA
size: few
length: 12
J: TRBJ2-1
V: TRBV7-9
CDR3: CASTLGGNEQFF
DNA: TGTGCCAGCACCCTAGGTGGGAATGAGCAGTTCTTC

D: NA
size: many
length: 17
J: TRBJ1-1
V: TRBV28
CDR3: CASSLDWAGSPNTEAFF
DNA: TGTGCCAGCAGTTTGGATTGGGCAGGGAGTCCGAACACTGAAGCTTTCTTT

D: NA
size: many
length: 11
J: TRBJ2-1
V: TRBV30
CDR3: CAWTVLGRVIF
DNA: TGTGCCTGGACCGTACTGGGCAGGGTGATCTTC

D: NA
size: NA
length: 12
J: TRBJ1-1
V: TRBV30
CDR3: CAWGRSNTEAFF
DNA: TGTGCCTGGGGACGGTCGAACACTGAAGCTTTCTTT

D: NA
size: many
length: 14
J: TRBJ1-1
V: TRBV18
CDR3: CASSPGRMNTEAFF
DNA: TGTGCCAGCTCACCAGGCAGAATGAACACTGAAGCTTTCTTT

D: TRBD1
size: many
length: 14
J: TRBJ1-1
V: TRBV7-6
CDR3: CASSLRRGGSEAFF
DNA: TGTGCCAGCAGCTTACGCAGGGGGGGCTCTGAAGCTTTCTTT

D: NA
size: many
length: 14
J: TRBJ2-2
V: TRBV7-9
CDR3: CASKGPGGTGELFF
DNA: TGTGCCTCCAAAGGCCCAGGTGGCACCGGGGAGCTGTTTTTT

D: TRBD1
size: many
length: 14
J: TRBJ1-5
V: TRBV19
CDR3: CASSTTGGNQPQHF
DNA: TGTGCCAGTAGTACCACAGGGGGCAATCAGCCCCAGCATTTT

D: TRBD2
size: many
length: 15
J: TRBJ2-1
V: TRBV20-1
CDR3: CSARVGLAYNNEQFF
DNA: TGCAGTGCTAGAGTTGGACTAGCTTACAACAATGAGCAGTTCTTC

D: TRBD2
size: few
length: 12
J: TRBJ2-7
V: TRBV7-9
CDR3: CASCSGGYEQYF
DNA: TGTGCCAGCTGTAGCGGGGGATACGAGCAGTACTTC

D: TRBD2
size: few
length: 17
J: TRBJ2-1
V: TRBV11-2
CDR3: CASSLGLPAGARNEQFF
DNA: TGTGCCAGCAGCTTGGGGCTTCCAGCGGGAGCGAGGAATGAGCAGTTCTTC

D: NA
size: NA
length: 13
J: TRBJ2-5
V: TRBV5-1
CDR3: CASSLNFQETQYF
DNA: TGCGCCAGCAGCTTGAACTTCCAAGAGACCCAGTACTTC

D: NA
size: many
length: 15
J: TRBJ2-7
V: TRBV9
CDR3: CASSVMPGSSDEQYF
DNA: TGTGCCAGCAGCGTGATGCCCGGTAGCAGCGACGAGCAGTACTTC

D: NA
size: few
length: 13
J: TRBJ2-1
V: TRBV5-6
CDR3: CASSFGGPPKQFF
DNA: TGTGCCAGCAGCTTCGGAGGCCCCCCGAAGCAGTTCTTC

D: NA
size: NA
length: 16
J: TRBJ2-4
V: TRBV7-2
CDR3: CASSPAGALAKNIQYF
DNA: TGTGCCAGCAGCCCCGCGGGGGCCCTAGCCAAAAACATTCAGTACTTC

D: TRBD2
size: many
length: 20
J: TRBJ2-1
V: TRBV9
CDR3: CASSVEASSLASGRANEQFF
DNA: TGTGCCAGCAGCGTAGAAGCATCAAGCCTCGCTAGCGGGAGAGCCAATGAGCAGTTCTTC

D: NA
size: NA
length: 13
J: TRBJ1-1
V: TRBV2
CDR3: CARSGQSNTEAFF
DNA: TGTGCCAGATCCGGACAGTCCAACACTGAAGCTTTCTTT

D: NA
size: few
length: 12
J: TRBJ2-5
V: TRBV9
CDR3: CASADQLKTQYF
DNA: TGTGCCAGCGCCGATCAGCTTAAGACCCAGTACTTC

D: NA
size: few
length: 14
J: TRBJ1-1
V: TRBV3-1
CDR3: CASTDTGKDTEAFF
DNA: TGTGCCAGCACCGATACAGGGAAGGACACTGAAGCTTTCTTT

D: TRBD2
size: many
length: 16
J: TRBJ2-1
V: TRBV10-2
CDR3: CASSERAGAPGNEQFF
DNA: TGCGCCAGCAGTGAAAGAGCGGGAGCCCCTGGGAATGAGCAGTTCTTC

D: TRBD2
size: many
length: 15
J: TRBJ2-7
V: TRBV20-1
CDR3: CSAPSIAGGSYEQYF
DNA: TGCAGTGCCCCCTCAATAGCGGGAGGATCATACGAGCAGTACTTC

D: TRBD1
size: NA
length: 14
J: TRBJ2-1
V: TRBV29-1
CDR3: CSVRDRGAYNEQFF
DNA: TGCAGCGTAAGGGACAGGGGGGCCTACAATGAGCAGTTCTTC

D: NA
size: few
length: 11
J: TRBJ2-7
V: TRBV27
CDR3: CASGHGYEQYF
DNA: TGTGCCAGCGGGCATGGGTACGAGCAGTACTTC

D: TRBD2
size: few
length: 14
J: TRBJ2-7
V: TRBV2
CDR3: CASSPSGLSYEQYF
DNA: TGTGCCAGCAGTCCTAGCGGGCTCTCCTACGAGCAGTACTTC

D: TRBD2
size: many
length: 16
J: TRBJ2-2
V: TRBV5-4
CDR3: CASSSIAGEDTGELFF
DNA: TGTGCCAGCAGCTCGATAGCGGGAGAGGACACCGGGGAGCTGTTTTTT

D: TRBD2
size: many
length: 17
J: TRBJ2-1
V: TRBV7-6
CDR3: CASTLGGTSGKYHEQFF
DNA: TGTGCCAGCACCTTAGGAGGGACTAGCGGGAAATACCATGAGCAGTTCTTC

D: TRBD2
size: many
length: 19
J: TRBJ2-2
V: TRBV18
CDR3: CASSPRGGTSGISTGELFF
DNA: TGTGCCAGCTCGCCTAGAGGAGGGACTAGCGGGATATCGACCGGGGAGCTGTTTTTT

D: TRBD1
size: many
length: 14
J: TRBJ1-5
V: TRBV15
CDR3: CATSRGQGARPQHF
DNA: TGTGCCACCAGCAGAGGACAGGGGGCGAGGCCCCAGCATTTT

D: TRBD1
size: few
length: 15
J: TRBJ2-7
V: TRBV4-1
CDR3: CASSQVGQASYEQYF
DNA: TGCGCCAGCAGCCAAGTGGGACAGGCTTCCTACGAGCAGTACTTC

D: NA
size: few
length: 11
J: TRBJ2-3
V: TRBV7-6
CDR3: CASSVTDTQYF
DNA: TGTGCCAGCAGCGTAACAGATACGCAGTATTTT

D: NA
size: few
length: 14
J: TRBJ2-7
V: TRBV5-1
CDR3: CASSFASASYEQYF
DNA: TGCGCCAGCAGCTTTGCTAGCGCCTCCTACGAGCAGTACTTC

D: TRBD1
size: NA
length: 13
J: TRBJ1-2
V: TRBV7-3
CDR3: CASSLKGALGYTF
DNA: TGTGCCAGCAGCTTAAAGGGGGCGCTTGGCTACACCTTC

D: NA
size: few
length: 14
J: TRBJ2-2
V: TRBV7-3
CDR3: CASSRDREAGELFF
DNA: TGTGCCAGCAGCCGCGACAGGGAGGCCGGGGAGCTGTTTTTT

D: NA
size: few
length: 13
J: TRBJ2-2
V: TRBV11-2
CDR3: CASSRGSFRELFF
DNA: TGTGCCAGCAGCCGCGGGTCGTTCCGGGAGCTGTTTTTT

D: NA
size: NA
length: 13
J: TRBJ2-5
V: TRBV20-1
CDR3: CSARMVDQETQYF
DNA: TGCAGTGCTAGAATGGTCGACCAAGAGACCCAGTACTTC

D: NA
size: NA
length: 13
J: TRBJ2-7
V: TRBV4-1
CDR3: CASSETVTYEQYF
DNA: TGCGCCAGCAGCGAGACAGTTACTTACGAGCAGTACTTC

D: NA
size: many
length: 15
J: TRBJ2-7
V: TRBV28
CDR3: CASSLTRGISYEQYF
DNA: TGTGCCAGCAGTTTAACGCGCGGGATCTCCTACGAGCAGTACTTC

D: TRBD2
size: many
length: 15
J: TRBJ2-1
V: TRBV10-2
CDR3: CASRPSGSIYNEQFF
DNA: TGCGCCAGCAGACCCAGCGGGAGTATATACAATGAGCAGTTCTTC

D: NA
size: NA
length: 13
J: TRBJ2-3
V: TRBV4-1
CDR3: CASTTTGADTQYF
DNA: TGCGCCAGCACCACAACCGGCGCAGATACGCAGTATTTT

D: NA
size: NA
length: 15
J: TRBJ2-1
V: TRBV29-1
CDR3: CSVGLPTRGYNEQFF
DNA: TGCAGCGTTGGTCTGCCGACAAGGGGCTACAATGAGCAGTTCTTC

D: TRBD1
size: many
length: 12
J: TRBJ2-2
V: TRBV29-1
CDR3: CSVAGGTGELFF
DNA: TGCAGCGTTGCAGGGGGCACCGGGGAGCTGTTTTTT

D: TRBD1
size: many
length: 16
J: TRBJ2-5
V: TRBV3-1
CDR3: CASSHGQVIVQETQYF
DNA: TGTGCCAGCAGCCACGGACAGGTTATCGTCCAAGAGACCCAGTACTTC

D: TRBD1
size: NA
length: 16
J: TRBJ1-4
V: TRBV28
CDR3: CASSVPGTGMGEKLFF
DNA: TGTGCCAGCAGTGTACCCGGGACAGGGATGGGGGAAAAACTGTTTTTT

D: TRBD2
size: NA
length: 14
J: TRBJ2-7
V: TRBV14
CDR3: CASSPRLASYEQYF
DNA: TGTGCCAGCAGCCCCCGACTAGCGTCCTACGAGCAGTACTTC

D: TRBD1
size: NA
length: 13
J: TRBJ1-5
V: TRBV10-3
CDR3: CAISVDRVQPQHF
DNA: TGTGCCATCAGTGTTGACAGGGTCCAGCCCCAGCATTTT

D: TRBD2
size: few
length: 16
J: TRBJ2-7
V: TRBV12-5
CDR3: CASASGTSGRIYEQYF
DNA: TGTGCTAGTGCCTCCGGGACTAGCGGGAGGATTTACGAGCAGTACTTC

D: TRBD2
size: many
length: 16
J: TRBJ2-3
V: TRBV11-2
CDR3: CASTPGRAGGRDTQYF
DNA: TGTGCCAGCACCCCCGGGAGGGCGGGAGGAAGAGATACGCAGTATTTT

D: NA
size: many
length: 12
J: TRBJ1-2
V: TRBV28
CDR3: CASTDSNYGYTF
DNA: TGTGCCAGCACAGATTCTAACTATGGCTACACCTTC

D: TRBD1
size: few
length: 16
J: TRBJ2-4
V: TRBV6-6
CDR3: CASSYGTGGTKNIQYF
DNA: TGTGCCAGCAGTTACGGGACAGGGGGAACCAAAAACATTCAGTACTTC

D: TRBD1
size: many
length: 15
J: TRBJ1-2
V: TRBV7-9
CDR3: CASSLEGTVYYGYTF
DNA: TGTGCCAGCAGCTTAGAAGGGACAGTCTACTATGGCTACACCTTC

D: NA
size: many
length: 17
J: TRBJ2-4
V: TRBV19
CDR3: CASSGGDLSRTKNIQYF
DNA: TGTGCCAGTAGTGGGGGAGACCTCTCGAGGACCAAAAACATTCAGTACTTC

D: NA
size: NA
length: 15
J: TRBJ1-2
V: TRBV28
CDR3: CASSLEQDRRYGYTF
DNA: TGTGCCAGCAGTTTAGAACAGGACAGACGCTATGGCTACACCTTC